The 23 T cell receptor beta chains listed next were all sequenced from one sample in a study of CD8+ T cells in alopecia areata. RNA extraction and reverse transcription yielded cDNA as sequencing template. The method was immunoSEQ multiplex PCR; TCRdb's version includes in-frame clones alone and lacks a portion of them. The sample yields around 250,000 clones, less than 80% seen once. This specimen consisted of CD4+ T cells sorted from blood, obtained at week 0. Receptor source: a human donor with alopecia areata.

CDR3: CAWSAGGSGPYEQYF. CDR3 nucleotides: TGTGCCTGGAGCGCCGGCGGGTCAGGGCCTTACGAGCAGTACTTC. The chain uses TRBV30 and TRBJ2-7, with D perhaps being TRBD1 or TRBD2 (5 bases each). The CDR3 spans 15 residues. V shed 3 bases and J shed 4 bases, with 19 bases lying between them. From germline, CDR1 is GTSNPN and CDR2 SVGIG (reference sequence).

The V and J genes are TRBV2 and TRBJ1-6; no definite D call. The germline V and J ends were trimmed by 6 bases and 9 bases, with 9 bases remaining between them. The CDR3 is 12 amino acids. In germline, CDR1 is SNHLY, CDR2 FYNNEI. This chain's CDR3 is CASRADSSPLHF. The CDR3 DNA follows: TGTGCCAGCAGGGCAGATAGTTCACCCCTCCACTTT.

As concerns this clone: Lacking the conserved final phenylalanine or tryptophan, this CDR3 likely reflects a read error. The limits of the CDR3 on the DNA are not certain, so only TCRdb's listed CDR3 is given. The genes are TRBV23-1 and TRBJ2-4; the table's TRBD1 call for D was not verified on the DNA. TRBV23-1 has ORF status, its function being uncertain. The CDR3 region is 11 residues in length, termini included. The CDR3 protein is CASSQIDRGSI.

V is TRBV6-6 and J is TRBJ2-7, with D unresolved. V was trimmed by 6 bases and J by 6 bases, leaving 9 bases between them. The CDR3 is made up of 11 amino acids. Germline CDR1 and CDR2: MNHNY and SVGAGI (reference sequence). The CDR3 DNA is TGTGCCAGCAGCTCCCGGACCGAGCAGTACTTC. Encoded protein: CASSSRTEQYF.

This chain links TRBV30 with TRBJ1-1; D not resolved. This CDR3 comprises 13 residues. Trimming removed 3 bases at V and 7 bases at J, with 15 bases between. CDR1 and CDR2 (germline): GTSNPN, SVGIG (reference sequence). The CDR3 sequence is CAWRGSAWDEAFF. The CDR3 region has the DNA TGTGCCTGGAGGGGGTCGGCGTGGGATGAAGCTTTCTTT.

The chain employs TRBV30 and TRBJ1-5, with a weak D call TRBD1 (5 bases). V lost 6 bases, J lost 3 bases, and 12 bases lay in between. The CDR3 consists of 13 residues. The germline gives CDR1 GTSNPN, CDR2 SVGIG (reference sequence). CDR3 sequence reads: CACSGALNQPQHF. CDR3 nucleotide sequence: TGTGCCTGCTCCGGGGCCCTCAATCAGCCCCAGCATTTT.

The V call is TRBV29-1, the J call TRBJ2-7; D is possibly TRBD1 or TRBD2 (6 bases each). Germline CDR1 SQVTM, CDR2 ANQGSEA. Trimming stripped 6 bases from V and 4 bases from J, with 16 bases between. The CDR3 is made up of 13 amino acids. CDR3 sequence reads: CSVIGGRAYEQYF. In DNA, the CDR3 is TGCAGCGTGATAGGGGGGCGAGCTTACGAGCAGTACTTC.

With regard to this clone: A read error may account for a junction end that differs from germline. The rearrangement joins TRBV15 to TRBJ2-7; 7 nucleotides match TRBD2. There are 13 residues in the CDR3. CDR1 is LNHNV and CDR2 is YYDKDF in the germline V gene (reference sequence). The CDR3 DNA is TGTGCCACCAGCCGAGATACGGGGGGCGAGCAGTACTTC. Translating it yields CATSRDTGGEQYF.

This clone was counted a few times. CDR3 bases: TGCAGCGTTGAAGGGTCACCATCCTACAATGAGCAGTTCTTC. Translation gives CSVEGSPSYNEQFF. V usage is TRBV29-1 and J usage is TRBJ2-1; D is uncertain. CDR3 length equals 14 residues. From germline, CDR1 is SQVTM and CDR2 ANQGSEA. Trimming cost V 1 base and J 1 base, with 8 bases left between them.

The chain employs TRBV29-1 and TRBJ1-2; perhaps TRBD1 as D (6 bases). Germline CDR1 SQVTM, CDR2 ANQGSEA. The CDR3 totals 13 residues. V was trimmed by 4 bases and J by 4 bases, leaving 13 bases between them. CDR3 residues: CSVVVQGIYGYTF. The CDR3 DNA reads as TGCAGCGTTGTGGTGCAGGGGATCTATGGCTACACCTTC.

This clone was found once. This chain uses TRBV4-2 with TRBJ2-3, with 8 bases that match TRBD2. CDR1 is LGHNA, CDR2 YNFKEQ, per germline. The CDR3 contains 16 residues. Losses at the gene ends were 3 bases for V and 2 bases for J; bases not matched to a gene: 7. CDR3 residues: CASSQLAGTLTDTQYF. The CDR3 nucleotides are TGTGCCAGCAGCCAGTTAGCGGGAACACTCACAGATACGCAGTATTTT.

Concerning this clone: One end of the junction is discordant with germline, which a read error may explain. The chain combines TRBV7-2 with TRBJ2-3; TRBD1 agrees at 8 bases. The CDR3 loop spans 13 amino acids. Germline V lookup: CDR1 SGHTA, CDR2 FQGNSA. CDR3 DNA: TGTGCCAGCAGCTCCCAGGGGGCAGATATGCAGTATTTT. Protein sequence: CASSSQGADMQYF.

The CDR3 protein is CAFGADTQYF. CDR3 coding DNA: TGTGCCTTCGGAGCAGATACGCAGTATTTT. V and J are TRBV30 and TRBJ2-3; D is unresolved. Trimming cost V 7 bases and J 4 bases, with 6 bases left between them. The CDR3 consists of 10 residues. Germline CDR1 reads GTSNPN; CDR2 reads SVGIG (reference sequence).

J is TRBJ1-5 and V is TRBV30; D call uncertain. Trimming removed 0 bases from V and 11 bases from J, with 20 bases in between. The CDR3 runs 15 residues. Looked up from germline, CDR1 is GTSNPN and CDR2 is SVGIG (reference sequence). The CDR3 DNA follows: TGTGCCTGGAGTGTGGCAGGCGCCAGTCTCAATGCCCAGCATTTT. This translates into CAWSVAGASLNAQHF. Variable domain in full (rest from reference TRBV30 and TRBJ1-5): SQTIHQWPATLVQPVGSPLSLECTVEGTSNPNLYWYRQAAGRGLQLLFYSVGIGQISSEVPQNLSASRPQDRQFILSSKKLLLSDSGFYLCAWSVAGASLNAQHFGDGTRLSIL.

This clone was counted between two and nine times. The rearrangement uses TRBV29-1 and TRBJ2-5, with TRBD1 identical over 7 bases. Trimming took 4 bases from V and 0 from J; bases not matched to a gene: 5. Germline V gene data show CDR1 as SQVTM and CDR2 as ANQGSEA. CDR3 length: 14 amino acids. CDR3 DNA sequence: TGCAGCGTTGTAGACAGGGTAGACCAAGAGACCCAGTACTTC. It yields the protein CSVVDRVDQETQYF.

The chain is built from TRBV14 and TRBJ1-2; D possibly corresponds to TRBD1 (6 bases). V dropped 1 base and J dropped 4 bases, with 7 bases sitting between them. The V gene's germline CDR1 is SGHDN and CDR2 FVKESK. This CDR3 is built from 13 residues. This chain's CDR3 is CASSQGRGYGYTF. The CDR3 DNA is TGTGCCAGCAGCCAAGGCAGGGGCTATGGCTACACCTTC.

This rearrangement joins TRBV30 to TRBJ1-6; D gene ambiguous. CDR1 is GTSNPN and CDR2 is SVGIG in the germline V gene (reference sequence). The V end was cut by 1 base, the J end by 9 bases, with 7 bases between. The CDR3 loop spans 12 amino acids. CDR3 nucleotide sequence: TGTGCCTGGAGTGGACGGCTTTCACCCCTCCACTTT. This gives the protein CAWSGRLSPLHF.

The rearrangement links TRBV29-1 to TRBJ1-5, with D unresolved. Trimming shortened V by 6 bases and J by 3 bases, and 15 bases separated the two germline ends. Germline assignment: CDR1 SQVTM and CDR2 ANQGSEA. CDR3 size: 14 residues. The CDR3 spells CSVTIRDNNQPQHF. Here the CDR3 DNA reads TGCAGCGTCACGATTAGGGATAACAATCAGCCCCAGCATTTT. Based on the CDR3 plus reference TRBV29-1 and TRBJ1-5, the full variable domain is SAVISQKPSRDICQRGTSLTIQCQVDSQVTMMFWYRQQPGQSLTLIATANQGSEATYESGFVIDKFPISRPNLTFSTLTVSNMSPEDSSIYLCSVTIRDNNQPQHFGDGTRLSIL.

V and J are TRBV10-3 and TRBJ2-6, with a weak D call TRBD1 (6 bases). V was trimmed by 11 bases and J by 4 bases, leaving 24 bases between them. The V gene's germline CDR1 is ENHRY and CDR2 SYGVKD. The CDR3 runs to 17 residues. The CDR3 DNA sequence: TGTGCCCTTTCTAGAGGACAGCCGACGGAAGGGGCCAACGTCCTGACTTTC. Translation: CALSRGQPTEGANVLTF.

The chain couples TRBV30 to TRBJ2-7, with D maybe TRBD1 (5 bases). Trimming stripped 0 bases from V and 1 base from J, with 10 bases between. Germline CDR1 is GTSNPN and CDR2 is SVGIG (reference sequence). The CDR3 covers 14 residues. The CDR3 reads CAWSVRQKSYEQYF. As DNA, the CDR3 is TGTGCCTGGAGTGTACGACAGAAATCCTACGAGCAGTACTTC.

The chain joins TRBV29-1 to TRBJ1-5; maybe TRBD1 (5 bases). V gave up 5 bases and J gave up 5 bases, with 13 bases separating them. The CDR3 runs to 13 residues. Germline V CDR1 and CDR2: SQVTM, ANQGSEA. The CDR3 DNA follows: TGCAGCGTTTCCGGGACTGCGGATCAGCCCCAGCATTTT. It specifies CSVSGTADQPQHF.

As DNA, the CDR3 is TGCGCCAGCAGCGAACCGGGACAGGTTAACAATGAGCAGTTCTTC. It codes for CASSEPGQVNNEQFF. V is TRBV5-1 and J is TRBJ2-1, with TRBD1 matching over 8 bases. CDR1 and CDR2 from the germline V gene are SGHRS and YFSETQ. V dropped 4 bases and J dropped 5; count of bases not matched to a gene: 8. The CDR3 extends over 15 amino acids.

This clone came up a few times. The chain uses TRBV30 and TRBJ1-5; D is perhaps TRBD1 (6 bases). Germline CDR1 is GTSNPN and CDR2 is SVGIG (reference sequence). The CDR3 has 15 residues. The V end was cut by 0 bases, the J end by 2 bases, with 11 bases between. The CDR3 region has the DNA TGTGCCTGGAGTGTACAGGCAGGGGGCAATCAGCCCCAGCATTTT. Encoded protein: CAWSVQAGGNQPQHF.